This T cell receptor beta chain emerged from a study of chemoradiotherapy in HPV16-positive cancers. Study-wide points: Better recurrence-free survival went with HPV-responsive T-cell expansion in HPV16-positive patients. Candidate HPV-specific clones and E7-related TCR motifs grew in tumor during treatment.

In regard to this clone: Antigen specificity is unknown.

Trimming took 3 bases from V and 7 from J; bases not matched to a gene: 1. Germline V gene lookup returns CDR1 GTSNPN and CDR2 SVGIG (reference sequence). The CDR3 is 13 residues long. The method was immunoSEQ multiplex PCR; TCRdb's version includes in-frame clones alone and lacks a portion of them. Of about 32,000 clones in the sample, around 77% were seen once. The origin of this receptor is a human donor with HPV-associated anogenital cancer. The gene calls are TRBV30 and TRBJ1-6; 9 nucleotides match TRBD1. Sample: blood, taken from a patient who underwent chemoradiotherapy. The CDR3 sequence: CAWSGQGNSPLHF. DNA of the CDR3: TGTGCCTGGAGCGGACAGGGGAATTCACCCCTCCACTTT.